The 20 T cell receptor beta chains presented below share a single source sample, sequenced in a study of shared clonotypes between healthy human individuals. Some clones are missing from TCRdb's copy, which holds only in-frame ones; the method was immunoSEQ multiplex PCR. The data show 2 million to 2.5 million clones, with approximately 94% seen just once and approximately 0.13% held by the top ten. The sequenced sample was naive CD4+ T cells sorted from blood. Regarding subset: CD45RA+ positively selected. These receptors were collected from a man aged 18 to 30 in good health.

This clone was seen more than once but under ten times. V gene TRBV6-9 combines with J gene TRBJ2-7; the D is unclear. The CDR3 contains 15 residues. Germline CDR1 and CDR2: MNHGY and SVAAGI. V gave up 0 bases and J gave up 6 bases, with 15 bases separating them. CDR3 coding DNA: TGTGCCAGCAGTTATTCGAATTGTTCAGGCCCCGAGCAGTACTTC. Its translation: CASSYSNCSGPEQYF.

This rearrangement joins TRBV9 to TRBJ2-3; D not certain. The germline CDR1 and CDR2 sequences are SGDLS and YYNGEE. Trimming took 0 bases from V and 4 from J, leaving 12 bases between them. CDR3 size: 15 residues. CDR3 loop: CASSVGGPTADTQYF. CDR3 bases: TGTGCCAGCAGCGTAGGAGGTCCGACCGCAGATACGCAGTATTTT.

The CDR3 spells CATSRDSGFSANEKLFF. In DNA, the CDR3 is TGTGCCACCAGCAGAGATTCGGGGTTTAGTGCTAATGAAAAACTGTTTTTT. V usage is TRBV15 and J usage is TRBJ1-4; D remains ambiguous. The CDR3 covers 17 residues. V was cut by 0 bases and J by 3 bases, with 14 bases left in between. Germline V gene lookup returns CDR1 LNHNV and CDR2 YYDKDF (reference sequence). Drawing the rest from reference TRBV15 and TRBJ1-4, the complete variable domain is DAMVIQNPRYQVTQFGKPVTLSCSQTLNHNVMYWYQQKSSQAPKLLFHYYDKDFNNEADTPDNFQSRRPNTSFCFLDIRSPGLGDTAMYLCATSRDSGFSANEKLFFGSGTQLSVL.

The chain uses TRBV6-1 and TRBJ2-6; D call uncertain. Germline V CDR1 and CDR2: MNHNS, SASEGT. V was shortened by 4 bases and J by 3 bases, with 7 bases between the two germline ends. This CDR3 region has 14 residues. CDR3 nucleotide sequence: TGTGCCAGCAGTGGGACGGGTGGGGCCAACGTCCTGACTTTC. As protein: CASSGTGGANVLTF.

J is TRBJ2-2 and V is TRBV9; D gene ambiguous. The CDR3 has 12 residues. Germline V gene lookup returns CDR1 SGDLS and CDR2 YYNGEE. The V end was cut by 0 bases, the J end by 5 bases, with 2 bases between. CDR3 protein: CASSVVTGELFF. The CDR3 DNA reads TGTGCCAGCAGCGTAGTAACCGGGGAGCTGTTTTTT.

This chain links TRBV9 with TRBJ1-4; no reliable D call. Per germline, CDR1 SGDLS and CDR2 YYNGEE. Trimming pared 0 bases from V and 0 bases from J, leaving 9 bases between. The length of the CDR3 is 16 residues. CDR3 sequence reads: CASSVGAVATNEKLFF. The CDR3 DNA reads TGTGCCAGCAGCGTAGGGGCAGTTGCAACTAATGAAAAACTGTTTTTT.

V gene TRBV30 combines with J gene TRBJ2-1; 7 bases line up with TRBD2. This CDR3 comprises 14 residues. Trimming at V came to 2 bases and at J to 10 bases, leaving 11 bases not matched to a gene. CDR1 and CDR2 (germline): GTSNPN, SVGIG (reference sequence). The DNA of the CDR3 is TGTGCCTGGAGTTTATCGGGAGGACTTGAGGAGCAGTTCTTC. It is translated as CAWSLSGGLEEQFF.

CDR3 nucleotides: TGTGCCACCAGCAGAGCAGTCTCGGGCGGTCAGCCCCAGCATTTT. It specifies CATSRAVSGGQPQHF. The V gene is TRBV15, the J gene TRBJ1-5; D ambiguous. CDR1 and CDR2 from the germline V gene are LNHNV and YYDKDF (reference sequence). The CDR3 has 15 amino acids. V was trimmed by 1 base and J by 6 bases, leaving 13 bases between them.

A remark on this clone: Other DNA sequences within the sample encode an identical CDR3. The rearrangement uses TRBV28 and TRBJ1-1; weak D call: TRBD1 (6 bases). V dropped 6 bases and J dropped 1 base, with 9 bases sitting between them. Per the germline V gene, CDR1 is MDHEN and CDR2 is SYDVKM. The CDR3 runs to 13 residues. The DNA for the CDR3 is TGTGCCAGCAGACGACAGGAGAACACTGAAGCTTTCTTT. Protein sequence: CASRRQENTEAFF. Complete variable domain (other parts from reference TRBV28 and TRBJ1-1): DVKVTQSSRYLVKRTGEKVFLECVQDMDHENMFWYRQDPGLGLRLIYFSYDVKMKEKGDIPEGYSVSREKKERFSLILESASTNQTSMYLCASRRQENTEAFFGQGTRLTVV.

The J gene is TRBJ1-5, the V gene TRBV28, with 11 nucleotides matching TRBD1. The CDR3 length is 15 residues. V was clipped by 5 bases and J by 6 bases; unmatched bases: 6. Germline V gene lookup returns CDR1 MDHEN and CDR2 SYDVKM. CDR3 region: CASSAPGTGGQPQHF. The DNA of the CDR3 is TGTGCCAGCAGTGCCCCCGGGACAGGGGGTCAGCCCCAGCATTTT. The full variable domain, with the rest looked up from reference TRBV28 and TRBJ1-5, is DVKVTQSSRYLVKRTGEKVFLECVQDMDHENMFWYRQDPGLGLRLIYFSYDVKMKEKGDIPEGYSVSREKKERFSLILESASTNQTSMYLCASSAPGTGGQPQHFGDGTRLSIL.

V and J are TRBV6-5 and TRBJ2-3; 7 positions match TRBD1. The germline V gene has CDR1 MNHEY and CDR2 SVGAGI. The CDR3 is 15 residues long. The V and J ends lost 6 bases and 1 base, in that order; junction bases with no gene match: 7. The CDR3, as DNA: TGTGCCAGCAGCCGCAGACAGGGTGGCACAGATACGCAGTATTTT. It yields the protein CASSRRQGGTDTQYF.

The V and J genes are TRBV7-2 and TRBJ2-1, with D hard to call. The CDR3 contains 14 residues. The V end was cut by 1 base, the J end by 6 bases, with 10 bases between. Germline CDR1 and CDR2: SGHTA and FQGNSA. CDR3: CASSLGNPSNEQFF. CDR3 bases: TGTGCCAGCAGCTTAGGGAATCCATCCAATGAGCAGTTCTTC.

CDR3 sequence: CASSEAGSGNQPQHF. The DNA for the CDR3 is TGCGCCAGCAGTGAGGCCGGATCGGGCAATCAGCCCCAGCATTTT. The genes are TRBV10-2 and TRBJ1-5, with D uncertain. This CDR3 is built from 15 residues. Germline V gene sequence: CDR1 WSHSY, CDR2 SAAADI. With 2 bases removed from V and 2 bases from J, the gap between germline ends came to 10 bases.

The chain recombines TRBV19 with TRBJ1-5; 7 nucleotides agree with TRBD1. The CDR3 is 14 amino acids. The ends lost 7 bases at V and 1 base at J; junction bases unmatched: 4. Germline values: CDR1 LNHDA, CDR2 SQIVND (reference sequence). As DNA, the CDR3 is TGTGCCAGTACCATGACAGGGAGCAATCAGCCCCAGCATTTT. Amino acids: CASTMTGSNQPQHF.

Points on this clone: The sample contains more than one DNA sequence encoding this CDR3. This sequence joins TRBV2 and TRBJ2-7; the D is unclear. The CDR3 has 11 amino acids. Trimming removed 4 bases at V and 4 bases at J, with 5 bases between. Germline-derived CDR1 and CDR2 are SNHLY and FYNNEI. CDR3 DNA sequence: TGTGCCAGCAGTGTCGGATACGAGCAGTACTTC. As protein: CASSVGYEQYF.

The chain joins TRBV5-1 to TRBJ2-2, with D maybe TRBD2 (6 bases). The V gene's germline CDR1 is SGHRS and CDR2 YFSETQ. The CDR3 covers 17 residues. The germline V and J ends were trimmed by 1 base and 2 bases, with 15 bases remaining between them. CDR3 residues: CASSLYMGGSNTGELFF. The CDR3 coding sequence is TGCGCCAGCAGCTTGTACATGGGGGGAAGCAACACCGGGGAGCTGTTTTTT.

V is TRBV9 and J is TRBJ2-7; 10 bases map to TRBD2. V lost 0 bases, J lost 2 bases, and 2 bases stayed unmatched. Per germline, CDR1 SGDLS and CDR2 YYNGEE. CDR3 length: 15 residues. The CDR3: CASSVELAGPYEQYF. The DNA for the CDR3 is TGTGCCAGCAGCGTAGAACTAGCGGGGCCCTACGAGCAGTACTTC.

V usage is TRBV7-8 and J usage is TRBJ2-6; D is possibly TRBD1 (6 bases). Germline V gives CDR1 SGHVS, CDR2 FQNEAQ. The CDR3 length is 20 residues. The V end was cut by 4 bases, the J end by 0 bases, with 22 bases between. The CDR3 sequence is CASSSDLGQSVVSGANVLTF. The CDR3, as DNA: TGTGCCAGCAGCTCCGACCTCGGACAGTCCGTTGTCTCTGGGGCCAACGTCCTGACTTTC.

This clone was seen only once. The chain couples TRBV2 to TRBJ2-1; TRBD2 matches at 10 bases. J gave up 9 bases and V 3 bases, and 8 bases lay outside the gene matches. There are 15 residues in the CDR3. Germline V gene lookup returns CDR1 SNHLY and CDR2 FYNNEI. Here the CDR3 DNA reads TGTGCCAGCAGTGACCTAGCGGGAGAAGGCATTGAGCAGTTCTTC. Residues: CASSDLAGEGIEQFF.

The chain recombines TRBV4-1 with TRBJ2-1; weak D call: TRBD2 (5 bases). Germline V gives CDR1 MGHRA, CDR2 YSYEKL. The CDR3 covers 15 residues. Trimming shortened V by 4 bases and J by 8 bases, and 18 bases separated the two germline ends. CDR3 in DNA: TGCGCCAGCAGCCCCCGCCTAGCCTTAGTCCATGAGCAGTTCTTC. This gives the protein CASSPRLALVHEQFF.